These 20 T cell receptor beta chains came from one sample sequenced in a study of OX40 agonist ivuxolimab in advanced cancers. Clones were sequenced by immunoSEQ multiplex PCR, and TCRdb holds only the in-frame ones, with some missing. The table lists over 100,000 clones, just over 90% of them singletons. The source was CD4+ or CD8+ T cells sorted from blood, collected in a trial of the OX40 agonist ivuxolimab. Receptors originate from an adult with an advanced solid tumor such as melanoma, head and neck, liver or kidney cancer.

The chain combines TRBV4-1 with TRBJ2-6; possibly TRBD1 for D (6 bases). V lost 4 bases, J lost 4 bases, and 20 bases lay in between. Germline V gene sequence: CDR1 MGHRA, CDR2 YSYEKL. The CDR3 contains 18 residues. CDR3 bases: TGCGCCAGCAGCCCACAGGGTGGGCCTCTGTCAGGGGCCAACGTCCTGACTTTC. Translated, it gives CASSPQGGPLSGANVLTF.

The count of this clone is one. CDR3 coding DNA: TGTGCCAGCAGGCAACTAGCTCCTGAGACCCAGTACTTC. It codes for CASRQLAPETQYF. The V call is TRBV28, the J call TRBJ2-5, with D tentatively TRBD2 (6 bases). V was cut by 6 bases and J by 5 bases, with 13 bases left in between. This CDR3 has 13 residues. From germline, CDR1 is MDHEN and CDR2 SYDVKM.

This clone appeared a single time. V is TRBV7-8 and J is TRBJ2-1, with D uncertain. The V and J ends lost 4 bases and 4 bases respectively, with 5 bases between them. The CDR3 spans 12 residues. Germline assignment: CDR1 SGHVS and CDR2 FQNEAQ. For the CDR3, the DNA is TGTGCCAGCAGCTCCCAATACAATGAGCAGTTCTTC. Protein sequence: CASSSQYNEQFF.

This chain connects TRBV19 to TRBJ1-1; D is uncertain. The CDR3 totals 13 residues. Germline V gene lookup returns CDR1 LNHDA and CDR2 SQIVND (reference sequence). V lost 3 bases, J lost 0 bases, and 5 bases lay in between. The CDR3 DNA reads as TGTGCCAGTAGTATTGGAGTGAACACTGAAGCTTTCTTT. Translating gives CASSIGVNTEAFF.

This chain joins TRBV14 and TRBJ2-5, with 7 nucleotides matching TRBD1. V lost 6 bases to trimming and J lost 0 bases; unmatched junction nucleotides: 4. Germline V CDR1 and CDR2: SGHDN, FVKESK. The CDR3 covers 14 residues. Here the CDR3 reads CASSDDRDQETQYF. In DNA form, the CDR3 reads TGTGCCAGCAGTGACGACAGGGACCAAGAGACCCAGTACTTC.

This clone occurred once. This rearrangement joins TRBV5-1 to TRBJ2-2; 11 nucleotides align to TRBD2. The length of the CDR3 is 18 residues. The junction had 7 bases not matched to a gene; V was cut back by 3 bases and J by 0 bases. Germline values: CDR1 SGHRS, CDR2 YFSETQ. In DNA form, the CDR3 reads TGCGCCAGCAGCTCTGGGACTAGCGGCTCTACGAACACCGGGGAGCTGTTTTTT. As protein: CASSSGTSGSTNTGELFF.

J is TRBJ1-5 and V is TRBV28; D is perhaps TRBD1 (6 bases). V lost 5 bases, J lost 7 bases, and 12 bases lay in between. This CDR3 has 13 amino acids. The germline gives CDR1 MDHEN, CDR2 SYDVKM. The CDR3 sequence is CASSATGGQPQHF. The CDR3 DNA reads as TGTGCCAGCAGTGCGACAGGCGGGCAGCCCCAGCATTTT. Filled out from reference TRBV28 and TRBJ1-5, the complete variable domain reads DVKVTQSSRYLVKRTGEKVFLECVQDMDHENMFWYRQDPGLGLRLIYFSYDVKMKEKGDIPEGYSVSREKKERFSLILESASTNQTSMYLCASSATGGQPQHFGDGTRLSIL.

The CDR3 region is CASSHTRETQYF. CDR3 bases: TGTGCCAGTAGTCATACTCGAGAGACCCAGTACTTC. This chain links TRBV19 with TRBJ2-5; D not certain. The germline V and J ends were trimmed by 5 bases and 4 bases, with 8 bases remaining between them. The length of the CDR3 is 12 residues. Germline assignment: CDR1 LNHDA and CDR2 SQIVND (reference sequence).

The chain carries TRBV5-1 and TRBJ2-3; TRBD1 is a possible D gene (5 bases). V lost 2 bases and J lost 1, with 11 bases in between. The CDR3 spans 15 residues. Germline assignment: CDR1 SGHRS and CDR2 YFSETQ. Here the CDR3 reads CASSFQGSGTDTQYF. CDR3 nucleotides: TGCGCCAGCAGCTTCCAGGGTTCTGGCACAGATACGCAGTATTTT.

CDR3 residues: CSVEDGRYSYNEQFF. CDR3 DNA: TGCAGCGTTGAAGACGGCCGTTACAGCTACAATGAGCAGTTCTTC. The J gene is TRBJ2-1, the V gene TRBV29-1; D remains unclear. Deletions cut 0 bases from V and 3 bases from J, with 12 bases between. The CDR3 consists of 15 residues. From germline, CDR1 is SQVTM and CDR2 ANQGSEA.

This clone occurred a few times. This chain joins TRBV7-8 and TRBJ1-5; D perhaps matches TRBD1 (5 bases). CDR3 length equals 16 residues. Germline loops: CDR1 SGHVS, CDR2 FQNEAQ. Trimming left V 4 bases short and J 5 bases short, with 18 bases between. The CDR3 reads CASSSRGQGSHQPQHF. The DNA of the CDR3 is TGTGCCAGCAGCTCTCGCGGCCAGGGAAGTCATCAGCCCCAGCATTTT.

CDR3 in DNA: TGCGCCAGCAGCTTGGCAGAGTTGCATGAGCAGTTCTTC. Protein: CASSLAELHEQFF. The V call is TRBV5-1, the J call TRBJ2-1; D gene unclear. Per germline, CDR1 SGHRS and CDR2 YFSETQ. The CDR3 contains 13 residues. V was clipped by 0 bases and J by 8 bases, with 9 bases between them.

The chain joins TRBV9 to TRBJ1-3; TRBD1 matches at 7 bases. The CDR3 totals 16 residues. Germline V CDR1 and CDR2: SGDLS, YYNGEE. V shed 0 bases, J shed 4 bases, and the junction held 7 bases outside the gene matches. The CDR3 nucleotides are TGTGCCAGCAGCGTAGATCCCGGGACAGCCGGAAACACCATATATTTT. It is translated as CASSVDPGTAGNTIYF.

The chain couples TRBV18 to TRBJ1-2, with D possibly being TRBD1 (5 bases). The germline V and J ends were trimmed by 6 bases and 5 bases, with 13 bases remaining between them. The CDR3 totals 13 residues. Germline V gene sequence: CDR1 KGHSH, CDR2 LQKENI. CDR3 sequence: CASSREPFYGYTF. The CDR3 DNA follows: TGTGCCAGCTCCAGGGAGCCTTTTTATGGCTACACCTTC.

The gene calls are TRBV27 and TRBJ1-2; 8 nucleotides match TRBD1. The CDR3 totals 15 residues. Per the germline V gene, CDR1 is MNHEY and CDR2 is SMNVEV (reference sequence). J gave up 4 bases and V 0 bases, and 4 bases lay outside the gene matches. CDR3 nucleotides: TGTGCCAGCAGTTTATCCAGGGGGCTGGGCTATGGCTACACCTTC. Encoded protein: CASSLSRGLGYGYTF.

The rearrangement joins TRBV18 to TRBJ1-3; 12 bases are a match to TRBD1. J lost 4 bases, V lost 6 bases, and 7 bases had no gene match. The germline V gene encodes CDR1 KGHSH and CDR2 LQKENI. The CDR3 length is 16 residues. The CDR3 is CASSSGQGATGNTIYF. The CDR3 region has the DNA TGTGCCAGCTCGTCGGGACAGGGGGCGACCGGAAACACCATATATTTT.

This rearrangement joins TRBV7-8 to TRBJ2-7; D unclear. V was pared by 4 bases and J by 0 bases, with 13 bases between. CDR3 length: 15 residues. Germline V CDR1 and CDR2: SGHVS, FQNEAQ. The CDR3 loop reads CASSSPSWGSYEQYF. The CDR3 DNA follows: TGTGCCAGCAGCTCCCCTTCCTGGGGCTCCTACGAGCAGTACTTC. Full variable domain (rest looked up from reference TRBV7-8 and TRBJ2-7): GAGVSQSPRYKVAKRGQDVALRCDPISGHVSLFWYQQALGQGPEFLTYFQNEAQLDKSGLPSDRFFAERPEGSVSTLKIQRTQQEDSAVYLCASSSPSWGSYEQYFGPGTRLTVT.

This chain connects TRBV27 to TRBJ1-1; 8 bases agree with TRBD1. Germline V gene sequence: CDR1 MNHEY, CDR2 SMNVEV (reference sequence). J gave up 0 bases and V 5 bases, and 14 bases lay outside the gene matches. The CDR3 totals 18 residues. The CDR3 bases are TGTGCCAGCAGTACCGGGACAGGTACCCCGAGGGTGAACACTGAAGCTTTCTTT. Translation gives CASSTGTGTPRVNTEAFF.

The chain has TRBV28 and TRBJ1-2; TRBD1 aligns across 10 bases. With V trimmed by 4 bases and J by 3 bases, 5 bases remained unmatched. Germline V gene data show CDR1 as MDHEN and CDR2 as SYDVKM. There are 15 residues in the CDR3. CDR3 sequence: CASSSTGGFHYGYTF. In nucleotides, the CDR3 is TGTGCCAGCAGTTCGACAGGGGGCTTTCACTATGGCTACACCTTC.

The genes are TRBV28 and TRBJ2-2; D is perhaps TRBD1 (5 bases). In germline, CDR1 is MDHEN, CDR2 SYDVKM. The CDR3 has 14 residues. V was cut by 5 bases and J by 1 base, with 8 bases left in between. The CDR3 sequence: CASSKGQNTGELFF. The CDR3 DNA follows: TGTGCCAGCAGTAAAGGACAGAACACCGGGGAGCTGTTTTTT.